This T cell receptor (beta chain) came from a study of T cells in Graves' hyperthyroidism and ophthalmopathy. Study information: Peripheral blood was taken when the disease was first diagnosed, before any treatment began.

The CDR3 spans 13 residues. Germline CDR1 reads MNHEY; CDR2 reads SVGAGI. Points on this clonotype: A much more abundant neighbour one base away suggests this may be a read error.

The study excluded patients with uncontrolled infection, other autoimmune disease, pregnancy or lactation. The PBMCs were sourced from fresh peripheral blood (about 9.7 ml). Amplified TCR beta CDR3 regions derived from RNA transcripts. The HTBI set primed first-round TCR CDR3 RT-PCR. TCRdb reanalysed the multiplex PCR reads using MiXCR and keeps one entry per CDR3 protein. The sample has about 400,000 distinct CDR3 sequences, 20% to 30% seen once; the top ten hold 70% to 75%. The clonotype was recovered from a man aged 50-60 years with Graves' hyperthyroidism. Sequencing was carried out using blood. The chain employs TRBV6-5 and TRBJ2-7, with D hard to call. In DNA, the CDR3 is TGTGCCAGCAGTTTGAGGTGGTACCACGAGCGGTACTTC. This translates into CASSLRWYHERYF.